Here is one T cell receptor (beta chain) with its context. The source of the sample is a study of graft-versus-host responses after intestinal transplantation. At the level of the study: Anti-thymocyte globulin induction preceded approximately three years of tacrolimus and steroid maintenance in all recipients.

Germline CDR1 reads MGHRA; CDR2 reads YSYEKL. V was clipped by 3 bases and J by 7 bases; unmatched bases: 20. The CDR3 sequence is 18 residues long. TCRdb's table, derived via immunoSEQ multiplex PCR, lists solely in-frame clones and lacks some. The repertoire holds about 98,000 clones, approximately 85% seen once, with approximately 1.4% in the top ten. The sequencing here drew on PBMCs, taken 255 days after intestinal transplant. The J gene is TRBJ1-1, the V gene TRBV4-1; 7 nucleotides match TRBD1. The receptor was derived from a human patient who received an intestinal transplant, so some T cells may come from the graft donor. This CDR3 reads CASSHLITSDRAGDEAFF. The CDR3 region has the DNA TGCGCCAGCAGCCATCTCATCACATCCGACAGGGCTGGGGATGAAGCTTTCTTT.